This T cell receptor beta chain came from a study of blood T cell repertoires in COVID-19. About the study: Acute-phase and convalescent COVID-19 samples originated in the United States, Italy and Spain.

While infection was still active, Seattle patients were enrolled and then followed longitudinally. Per the study methods: Amplification of reference gene primers was used by the study to estimate nucleated cell counts. Using immunoSEQ multiplex PCR, the repertoire was profiled, and TCRdb retains in-frame clones only, with some absent. The DNA was the basis for D and trimming; V, J and clone size are from that table. The profile shows 200,000 to 300,000 clones, 80% to 95% of them singletons. The germline CDR1 and CDR2 sequences are KGHSH and LQKENI. The V and J ends lost 1 base and 2 bases respectively, with 9 bases between them. The CDR3 length is 15 residues.

The sequenced sample consisted of peripheral blood. This chain joins TRBV18 and TRBJ1-5, with D perhaps TRBD1 (5 bases). The clonotype originates from a man aged 25-45 years with COVID-19, enrolled during active disease. The CDR3 reads CASSPLGGGNQPQHF. DNA of the CDR3: TGTGCCAGCTCACCACTGGGGGGAGGCAATCAGCCCCAGCATTTT.